The rows below give T cell receptor beta chains drawn from one sample of a study of blood T cell repertoires in COVID-19. TCRdb keeps only in-frame clones here, not all; method: immunoSEQ multiplex PCR. This table has about 150,000 clones, roughly 81% appearing once. The sequenced material came from peripheral blood. All receptors derive from a woman aged 55-70 years with COVID-19, enrolled during active disease. Each CDR3 is given with its conserved first and last residue. D genes are given only for firm matches.

v_gene	j_gene	d_gene	CDR3aa
TRBV7-9	TRBJ2-3	TRBD2	CASSVRDYIDTQYF
TRBV6-5	TRBJ2-7	.	CASSARLEGYEQYF
TRBV3-1/TRBV3-2	TRBJ2-2	TRBD1	CASSARQGRRGGELFF
TRBV2	TRBJ2-7	.	CASRPRSYEQYF
TRBV2	TRBJ1-2	TRBD1	CASSRDSSTYGYTF
TRBV29-1	TRBJ2-1	.	CSVKVARGYNEQFF
TRBV18	TRBJ1-5	.	CASSPPGAGNQPQHF
TRBV6-5	TRBJ1-2	TRBD1	CASNSDRDYGYTF
TRBV30	TRBJ2-3	.	CAWTHGRAGLTDTQYF
TRBV9	TRBJ2-1	TRBD2	CASSVASLAVPNEQFF
TRBV2	TRBJ2-1	TRBD2	CASTRETGHEQFF
TRBV11-2	TRBJ1-3	.	CASSLSTGGNTIYF
TRBV29-1	TRBJ1-1	TRBD1	CSAGGTGKAFF
TRBV19	TRBJ2-5	TRBD1	CASSVSGRGREETQYF
TRBV7-9	TRBJ1-2	.	CASSLDNGGYTF
TRBV5-1	TRBJ1-2	.	CASSLGAIEGYTF
TRBV12-3/TRBV12-4	TRBJ2-2	.	CASSLTGTGELFF
TRBV6-2/TRBV6-3	TRBJ2-4	TRBD1	CASSGQGSMAKNIQYF
TRBV7-6	TRBJ1-3	TRBD1	CASSLRTGSPSGNTIYF
TRBV19	TRBJ1-5	.	CASSMRNQPQHF
TRBV5-1	TRBJ2-5	.	CASSTGTQETQYF
TRBV27	TRBJ1-2	.	CASWDGGLMYGYTF
TRBV6-1	TRBJ1-2	.	CASSEEWAGQGYTF
TRBV27	TRBJ1-1	.	CASSFLDRNTEAFF
TRBV18	TRBJ1-5	.	CASSESNQPQHF
TRBV5-4	TRBJ1-1	TRBD1	CASSPRTGTNTEAFF
TRBV5-1	TRBJ1-2	TRBD1	CASSLASDRAYGYTF
TRBV6-5	TRBJ1-4	.	CASSYGSGSTNEKLFF
TRBV15	TRBJ1-5	.	CATSMPGEGNQPQHF
TRBV24-1	TRBJ1-2	.	CATSAVPNYGYTF
TRBV16	TRBJ1-1	.	CASSEARANTEAFF
TRBV10-3	TRBJ1-5	.	CAISVRGGSEPQHF
TRBV5-1	TRBJ1-1	.	CASSPSFGNTEAFF
TRBV5-8	TRBJ1-5	TRBD1	CASSKGDRGYDQPQHF
TRBV3-1/TRBV3-2	TRBJ1-1	TRBD1	CASSHYPYVGQGTEAFF